Reported below is one T cell receptor (beta chain). V gave up 7 bases and J gave up 2 bases; unmatched junction bases: 10. The CDR3 loop spans 15 amino acids. Germline loops: CDR1 MNHEY, CDR2 SVGAGI. In the study's own analysis: Quantification of nucleated cells was approximated via reference gene primer amplification. Sequencing used immunoSEQ multiplex PCR; TCRdb keeps in-frame clones, though not all of them. The V and J calls and the clone size are those of that table, but D and trimming were determined from the DNA. The data show about 190,000 clones, about 85% seen once. This record belongs to a study of blood T cell repertoires in COVID-19. Study-level background: Both acute and convalescent COVID-19 samples were obtained from the United States, Italy and Spain. Sample material is recorded as cDNA or gDNA derived from T cells, B-cell-depleted T cells, or PBMCs.

The sequenced material came from peripheral blood. This receptor was identified in a human donor in a cohort sampled during active COVID-19. The chain recombines TRBV6-5 with TRBJ1-2; 7 nucleotides align to TRBD1. The CDR3 reads CASIRVGTANYGYTF. The CDR3 DNA reads as TGTGCCAGCATTCGAGTAGGGACAGCGAACTATGGCTACACCTTC.